This passage covers 25 T cell receptor beta chains from one sample sequenced in a study of OX40 agonist ivuxolimab in advanced cancers. The assay was immunoSEQ multiplex PCR, and TCRdb's table has in-frame clones only and misses some. The sample includes fewer than 75,000 clones, 88% of them seen just once. The specimen comprised CD4+ or CD8+ T cells sorted from blood, sampled in a trial of the OX40 agonist ivuxolimab. The receptor set was obtained from an adult with an advanced solid tumor such as melanoma, head and neck, liver or kidney cancer.

This clone appeared a few times. The chain combines TRBV29-1 with TRBJ2-7; possibly TRBD1 for D (5 bases). CDR3 size: 12 residues. Per the germline V gene, CDR1 is SQVTM and CDR2 is ANQGSEA. The V end lost 7 bases, the J end lost 2 bases, and 12 bases lay between the germline ends. CDR3 coding DNA: TGCAGCGCCGATACAGGAGCCTACGAGCAGTACTTC. This gives the protein CSADTGAYEQYF.

The CDR3 region has the DNA TGTGCCAGCAGTTTAGGATGGGCGAGCTCCTACGAGCAGTACTTC. It codes for CASSLGWASSYEQYF. The chain employs TRBV27 and TRBJ2-7; no clear D. Trimming took off 2 bases at V and 0 bases at J, with 11 bases between the two ends. The germline gives CDR1 MNHEY, CDR2 SMNVEV (reference sequence). The CDR3 is 15 amino acids.

This clone is a singleton in its sample. This chain links TRBV28 with TRBJ2-1; 7 bases fit TRBD1. The CDR3 extends over 14 amino acids. V gave up 6 bases and J gave up 7 bases; unmatched junction bases: 9. Germline assignment: CDR1 MDHEN and CDR2 SYDVKM. CDR3 bases: TGTGCCAGCAGCATCCCGGGACAGCGAAATGAGCAGTTCTTC. This encodes CASSIPGQRNEQFF.

The chain employs TRBV6-1 and TRBJ1-1, with D possibly matching TRBD1 (5 bases). CDR1 is MNHNS and CDR2 is SASEGT in the germline V gene. The V and J ends lost 11 bases and 0 bases respectively, with 13 bases between them. The CDR3 totals 13 residues. CDR3 region: CAAQDTLNTEAFF. The CDR3 nucleotides read TGTGCCGCCCAGGACACACTGAACACTGAAGCTTTCTTT.

This sequence joins TRBV28 and TRBJ2-1; D ambiguous. Deletions cut 6 bases from V and 5 bases from J, with 14 bases between. Germline-derived CDR1 and CDR2 are MDHEN and SYDVKM. The CDR3 runs 14 residues. As DNA, the CDR3 is TGTGCCAGCAGACCTGCCCTGACCCACAATGAGCAGTTCTTC. It codes for CASRPALTHNEQFF.

J is TRBJ2-7 and V is TRBV29-1, with TRBD1 matching 11 bases. Germline V gives CDR1 SQVTM, CDR2 ANQGSEA. V lost 5 bases to trimming and J lost 7 bases; unmatched junction nucleotides: 7. This CDR3 has 13 amino acids. The DNA for the CDR3 is TGCAGCGTTCGGACAGGGGGCGGGGGTGAGCAGTACTTC. Protein: CSVRTGGGGEQYF.

This clone showed up just a few times. The chain is built from TRBV2 and TRBJ2-1, with 8 bases identical to TRBD2. V lost 7 bases to trimming and J lost 8 bases; unmatched junction nucleotides: 10. Germline V lookup: CDR1 SNHLY, CDR2 FYNNEI. CDR3 length equals 14 residues. Written as DNA, the CDR3 is TGTGCCAGCATCTGGCAAGCGGGAGCGGATGAGCAGTTCTTC. Its translation: CASIWQAGADEQFF. The full variable domain, completed using reference TRBV2 and TRBJ2-1, is EPEVTQTPSHQVTQMGQEVILRCVPISNHLYFYWYRQILGQKVEFLVSFYNNEISEKSEIFDDQFSVERPDGSNFTLKIRSTKLEDSAMYFCASIWQAGADEQFFGPGTRLTVL.

V usage is TRBV13 and J usage is TRBJ2-3; maybe TRBD2 (7 bases). The CDR3 consists of 18 residues. V was cut by 11 bases and J by 6 bases, with 33 bases left in between. Germline assignment: CDR1 PRHDT and CDR2 FYEKMQ (reference sequence). The CDR3 region is CAGVMDRSVRGGLDTQYF. The CDR3 DNA follows: TGTGCCGGCGTAATGGACAGAAGTGTTCGCGGGGGTTTGGATACGCAGTATTTT.

The chain combines TRBV28 with TRBJ2-7; maybe TRBD1 (7 bases). The CDR3 has 11 amino acids. The V gene lost 11 bases and the J gene lost 3 bases, with 11 bases spanning the gap. Germline V CDR1 and CDR2: MDHEN, SYDVKM. The CDR3 reads CAGGTDYEQYF. The CDR3 region has the DNA TGTGCCGGCGGGACAGACTACGAGCAGTACTTC.

The rearrangement links TRBV11-2 to TRBJ2-5, with TRBD1 matching 9 bases. The junction had 9 bases not matched to a gene; V was cut back by 2 bases and J by 5 bases. The CDR3 sequence is 16 residues long. Germline CDR1 reads SGHAT; CDR2 reads FQNNGV. CDR3 in DNA: TGTGCCAGCAGCTTAACGGGACAGGGTTTGTTGGAGACCCAGTACTTC. This codes for CASSLTGQGLLETQYF.

The chain links TRBV4-1 to TRBJ2-3; D unresolved. Germline V CDR1 and CDR2: MGHRA, YSYEKL. This CDR3 has 13 amino acids. Trimming removed 0 bases at V and 4 bases at J, with 5 bases between. CDR3 DNA sequence: TGCGCCAGCAGCCAAGAACTCCCAGATACGCAGTATTTT. Translation gives CASSQELPDTQYF.

The chain combines TRBV18 with TRBJ2-1; D unresolved. Germline V lookup: CDR1 KGHSH, CDR2 LQKENI. V was pared by 3 bases and J by 0 bases, with 6 bases between. The CDR3 extends over 14 amino acids. For the CDR3, the DNA is TGTGCCAGCTCACCGCCCAGCTCCTACAATGAGCAGTTCTTC. Its protein product is CASSPPSSYNEQFF. The whole variable domain, filled in from reference TRBV18 and TRBJ2-1, reads NAGVMQNPRHLVRRRGQEARLRCSPMKGHSHVYWYRQLPEEGLKFMVYLQKENIIDESGMPKERFSAEFPKEGPSILRIQQVVRGDSAAYFCASSPPSSYNEQFFGPGTRLTVL.

The rearrangement uses TRBV7-8 and TRBJ2-3; D remains ambiguous. The germline V gene encodes CDR1 SGHVS and CDR2 FQNEAQ. Trimming shortened V by 1 base and J by 5 bases, and 1 base separated the two germline ends. The CDR3 is 11 residues long. The CDR3 DNA follows: TGTGCCAGCAGCTTAGAAGATACGCAGTATTTT. This gives the protein CASSLEDTQYF.

The rearrangement joins TRBV5-1 to TRBJ2-3; 7 bases fit TRBD2. Trimming cost V 0 bases and J 1 base; bases outside gene matches: 2. Germline loops: CDR1 SGHRS, CDR2 YFSETQ. The CDR3 runs to 15 residues. CDR3 bases: TGCGCCAGCAGCTTGGGGAGCGGGGGCACAGATACGCAGTATTTT. It is translated as CASSLGSGGTDTQYF.

CDR3 sequence: CASSPPGGYYEQYF. CDR3 sequence (DNA): TGTGCCAGCTCACCACCGGGCGGTTACTACGAGCAGTACTTC. The genes are TRBV18 and TRBJ2-7; D is undetermined. The V end was cut by 0 bases, the J end by 3 bases, with 9 bases between. This CDR3 has 14 residues. The germline V gene encodes CDR1 KGHSH and CDR2 LQKENI. Together with reference TRBV18 and TRBJ2-7, the CDR3 gives the full variable domain: NAGVMQNPRHLVRRRGQEARLRCSPMKGHSHVYWYRQLPEEGLKFMVYLQKENIIDESGMPKERFSAEFPKEGPSILRIQQVVRGDSAAYFCASSPPGGYYEQYFGPGTRLTVT.

V usage is TRBV5-1 and J usage is TRBJ1-4; D is uncertain. This CDR3 region has 15 residues. Germline-derived CDR1 and CDR2 are SGHRS and YFSETQ. V lost 2 bases and J 0 bases, leaving 8 bases between the germline ends. CDR3 protein: CASSLRAATNEKLFF. The CDR3 DNA reads TGCGCCAGCAGCTTAAGGGCGGCAACTAATGAAAAACTGTTTTTT.

The chain uses TRBV9 and TRBJ1-2; 8 nucleotides match TRBD1. Germline loops: CDR1 SGDLS, CDR2 YYNGEE. Losses at the gene ends were 4 bases for V and 3 bases for J; bases not matched to a gene: 5. The CDR3 has 14 amino acids. The CDR3 region has the DNA TGTGCCAGCAGCCGGACAGGGAAATACTATGGCTACACCTTC. Translating it yields CASSRTGKYYGYTF.

As to this clone: This specimen includes other DNA sequences encoding the same CDR3. The chain uses TRBV14 and TRBJ2-5; no definite D call. This CDR3 has 12 amino acids. Between the trimmed V and J ends, which lost 1 base and 4 bases, there was a span of 4 bases. CDR1 and CDR2 (germline): SGHDN, FVKESK. The CDR3 sequence is CASSQGTETQYF. CDR3 nucleotides: TGTGCCAGCAGCCAAGGTACAGAGACCCAGTACTTC. Looking up the rest from reference TRBV14 and TRBJ2-5 gives the full variable domain: EAGVTQFPSHSVIEKGQTVTLRCDPISGHDNLYWYRRVMGKEIKFLLHFVKESKQDESGMPNNRFLAERTGGTYSTLKVQPAELEDSGVYFCASSQGTETQYFGPGTRLLVL.

This clone has only a few counts. The V call is TRBV5-1, the J call TRBJ1-1; D perhaps matches TRBD1 (5 bases). The CDR3 runs 13 residues. Germline-derived CDR1 and CDR2 are SGHRS and YFSETQ. Trimming cost V 4 bases and J 4 bases, with 11 bases left between them. As DNA, the CDR3 is TGCGCCAGCAGCCTCCGCGGGGGCACTGAAGCTTTCTTT. It encodes CASSLRGGTEAFF.

Only one count was recorded for this clone. The rearrangement uses TRBV19 and TRBJ2-5, with TRBD2 identical over 10 bases. V lost 6 bases to trimming and J lost 1 base; unmatched junction nucleotides: 8. Germline values: CDR1 LNHDA, CDR2 SQIVND (reference sequence). The CDR3 has 16 amino acids. The CDR3, as DNA: TGTGCCAGTAGCACCCGGACTAGCGGATTCCAAGAGACCCAGTACTTC. It yields the protein CASSTRTSGFQETQYF.

V and J are TRBV9 and TRBJ2-1; D is possibly TRBD2 (6 bases). The germline V and J ends were trimmed by 4 bases and 10 bases, with 18 bases remaining between them. The CDR3 is made up of 14 amino acids. The germline V gene has CDR1 SGDLS and CDR2 YYNGEE. The CDR3: CASSQYTGTSEQFF. The CDR3 nucleotides read TGTGCCAGCAGCCAGTATACCGGGACTTCCGAGCAGTTCTTC.

This clone has only one observation. The chain is built from TRBV20-1 and TRBJ1-2, with D possibly being TRBD1 (5 bases). Germline loops: CDR1 DFQATT, CDR2 SNEGSKA (reference sequence). The CDR3 sequence is 11 residues long. Trimming left V 5 bases short and J 4 bases short, with 8 bases between. The CDR3 nucleotides read TGCAGTGCTGACAGCACCTATGGCTACACCTTC. Translation gives CSADSTYGYTF.

The J gene is TRBJ2-6, the V gene TRBV7-8; D ambiguous. Per the germline V gene, CDR1 is SGHVS and CDR2 is FQNEAQ. The CDR3 is made up of 15 amino acids. Trimming removed 3 bases from V and 0 bases from J, with 6 bases in between. The CDR3: CASSLEDSGANVLTF. The CDR3 DNA sequence: TGTGCCAGCAGCTTGGAAGACTCTGGGGCCAACGTCCTGACTTTC.

The chain links TRBV7-8 to TRBJ2-7, with D perhaps TRBD2 (5 bases). V lost 4 bases and J lost 3, with 16 bases in between. Looked up from germline, CDR1 is SGHVS and CDR2 is FQNEAQ. The CDR3 is 15 residues long. The DNA for the CDR3 is TGTGCCAGCAGCTCCCAGCCGGGATCGGGCTACGAGCAGTACTTC. It codes for CASSSQPGSGYEQYF.

A word on this clone: Other DNA sequences in this specimen translate into the identical CDR3. The chain combines TRBV6-6 with TRBJ2-1; possible D gene TRBD1, 6 bases. From germline, CDR1 is MNHNY and CDR2 SVGAGI (reference sequence). With 5 bases removed from V and 4 bases from J, the gap between germline ends came to 15 bases. The CDR3 runs 15 residues. Written as DNA, the CDR3 is TGTGCCAGCAGTCTTCGGACAGACCGGTACAATGAGCAGTTCTTC. Encoded protein: CASSLRTDRYNEQFF.